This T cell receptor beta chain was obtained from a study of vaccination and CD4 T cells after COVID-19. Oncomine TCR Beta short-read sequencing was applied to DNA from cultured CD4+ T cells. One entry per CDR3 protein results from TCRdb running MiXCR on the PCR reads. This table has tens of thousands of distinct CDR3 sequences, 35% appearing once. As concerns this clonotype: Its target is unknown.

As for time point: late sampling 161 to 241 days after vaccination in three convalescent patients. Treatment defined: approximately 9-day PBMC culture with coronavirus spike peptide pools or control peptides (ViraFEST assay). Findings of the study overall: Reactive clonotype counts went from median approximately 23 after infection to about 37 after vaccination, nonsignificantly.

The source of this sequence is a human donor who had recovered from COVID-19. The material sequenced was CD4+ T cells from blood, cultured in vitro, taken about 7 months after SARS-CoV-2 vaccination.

The CDR3 sequence: CASSPPVAVNYEQYF. CDR3 DNA sequence: TGTGCCAGCAGCCCCCCCGTGGCGGTTAACTACGAGCAGTACTTC. This chain uses TRBV11-2 with TRBJ2-7, with D uncertain. With 5 bases removed from V and 3 bases from J, the gap between germline ends came to 17 bases. There are 15 residues in the CDR3. Germline-derived CDR1 and CDR2 are SGHAT and FQNNGV.